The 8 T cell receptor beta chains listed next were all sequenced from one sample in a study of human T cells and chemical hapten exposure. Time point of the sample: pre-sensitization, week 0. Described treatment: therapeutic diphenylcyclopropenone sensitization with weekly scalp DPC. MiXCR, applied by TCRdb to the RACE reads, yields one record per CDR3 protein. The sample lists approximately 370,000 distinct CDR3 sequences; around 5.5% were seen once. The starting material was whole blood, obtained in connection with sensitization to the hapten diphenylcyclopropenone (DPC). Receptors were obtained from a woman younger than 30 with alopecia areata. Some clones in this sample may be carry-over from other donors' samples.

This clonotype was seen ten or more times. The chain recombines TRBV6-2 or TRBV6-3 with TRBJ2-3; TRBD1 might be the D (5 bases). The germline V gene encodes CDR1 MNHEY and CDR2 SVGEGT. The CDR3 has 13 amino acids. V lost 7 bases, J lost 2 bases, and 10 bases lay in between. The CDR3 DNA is TGTGCCAGCATTCCAGGGAACACAGATACGCAGTATTTT. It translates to CASIPGNTDTQYF.

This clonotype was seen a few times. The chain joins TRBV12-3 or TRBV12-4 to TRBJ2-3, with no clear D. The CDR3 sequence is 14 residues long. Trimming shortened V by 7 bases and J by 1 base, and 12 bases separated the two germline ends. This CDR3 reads CASNGPYRTDTQYF. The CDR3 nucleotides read TGTGCCAGCAATGGGCCCTACCGCACAGATACGCAGTATTTT.

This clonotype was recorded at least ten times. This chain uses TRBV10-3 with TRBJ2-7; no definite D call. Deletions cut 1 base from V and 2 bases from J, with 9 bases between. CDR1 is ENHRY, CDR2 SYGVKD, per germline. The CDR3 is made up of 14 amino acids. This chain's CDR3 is CAISEYDETYEQYF. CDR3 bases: TGTGCCATCAGTGAGTACGACGAAACCTACGAGCAGTACTTC.

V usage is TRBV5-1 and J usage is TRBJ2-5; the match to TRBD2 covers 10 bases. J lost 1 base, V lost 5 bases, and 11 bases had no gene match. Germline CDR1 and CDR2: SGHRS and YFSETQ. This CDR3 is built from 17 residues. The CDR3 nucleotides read TGCGCCAGCAGTGTAGGCCCAAGCGGGGGGGCCCAAGAGACCCAGTACTTC. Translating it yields CASSVGPSGGAQETQYF.

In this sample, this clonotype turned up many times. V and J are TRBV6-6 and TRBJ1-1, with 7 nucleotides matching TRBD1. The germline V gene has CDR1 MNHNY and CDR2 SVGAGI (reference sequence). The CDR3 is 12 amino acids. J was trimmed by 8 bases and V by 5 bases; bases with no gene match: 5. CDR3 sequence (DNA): TGTGCCAGCAGTCGACAGGGTCGAGAAGCTTTCTTT. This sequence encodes CASSRQGREAFF.

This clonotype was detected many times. The CDR3 DNA is TGTGCCAGCAGCCATTCCGGGGGACAGGGGTCCTATAATTCACCCCTCCACTTT. Protein sequence: CASSHSGGQGSYNSPLHF. The chain links TRBV4-2 to TRBJ1-6, with 10 bases identical to TRBD1. Germline V gene sequence: CDR1 LGHNA, CDR2 YNFKEQ. V lost 3 bases, J lost 1 base, and 6 bases stayed unmatched. The length of the CDR3 is 18 residues.

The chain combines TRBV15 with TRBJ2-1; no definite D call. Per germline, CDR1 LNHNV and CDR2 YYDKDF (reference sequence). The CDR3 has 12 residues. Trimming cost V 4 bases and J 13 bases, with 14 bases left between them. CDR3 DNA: TGTGCCACCAGCATAGGTTACAAGGAACAGTTCTTC. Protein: CATSIGYKEQFF.

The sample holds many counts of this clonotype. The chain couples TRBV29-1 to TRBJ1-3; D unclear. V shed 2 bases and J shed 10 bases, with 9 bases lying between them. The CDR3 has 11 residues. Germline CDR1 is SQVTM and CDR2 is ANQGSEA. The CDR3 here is CSVEIGGTIYF. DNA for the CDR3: TGCAGCGTTGAAATTGGAGGGACCATATATTTT. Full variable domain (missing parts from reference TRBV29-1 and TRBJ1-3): SAVISQKPSRDICQRGTSLTIQCQVDSQVTMMFWYRQQPGQSLTLIATANQGSEATYESGFVIDKFPISRPNLTFSTLTVSNMSPEDSSIYLCSVEIGGTIYFGEGSWLTVV.